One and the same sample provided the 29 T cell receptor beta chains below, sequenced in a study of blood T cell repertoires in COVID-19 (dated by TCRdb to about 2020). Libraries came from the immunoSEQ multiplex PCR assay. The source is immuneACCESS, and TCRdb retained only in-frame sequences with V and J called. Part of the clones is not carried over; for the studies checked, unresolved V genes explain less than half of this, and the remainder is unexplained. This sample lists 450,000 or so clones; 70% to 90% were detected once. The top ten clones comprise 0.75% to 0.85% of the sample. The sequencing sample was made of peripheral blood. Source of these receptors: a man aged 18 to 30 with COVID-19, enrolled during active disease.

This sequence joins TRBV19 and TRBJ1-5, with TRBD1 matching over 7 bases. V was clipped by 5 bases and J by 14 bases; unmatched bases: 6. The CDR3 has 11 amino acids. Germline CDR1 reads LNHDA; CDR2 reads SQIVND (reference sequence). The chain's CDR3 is CASSHRDSKHF. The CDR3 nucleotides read TGTGCCAGTAGTCACCGGGACAGTAAGCATTTT.

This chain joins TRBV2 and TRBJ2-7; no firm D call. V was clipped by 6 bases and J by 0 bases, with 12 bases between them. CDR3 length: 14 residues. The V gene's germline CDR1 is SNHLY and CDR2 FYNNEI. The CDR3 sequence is CASSPGRSSYEQYF. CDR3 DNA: TGTGCCAGCAGCCCCGGTAGGAGCTCCTACGAGCAGTACTTC.

The CDR3 protein is CASSPLENTEAFF. The CDR3 DNA is TGTGCCAGCTCCCCGCTAGAGAACACTGAAGCTTTCTTT. The chain links TRBV18 to TRBJ1-1; no clear D. The CDR3 spans 13 residues. Trimming took off 6 bases at V and 1 base at J, with 9 bases between the two ends. Per germline, CDR1 KGHSH and CDR2 LQKENI.

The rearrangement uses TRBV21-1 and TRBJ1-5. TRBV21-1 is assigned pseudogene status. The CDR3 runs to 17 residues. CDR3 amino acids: CASSNTSWLREGQPQHF. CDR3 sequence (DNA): TGTGCCAGCAGCAACACTAGCTGGTTGAGGGAAGGTCAGCCCCAGCATTTT.

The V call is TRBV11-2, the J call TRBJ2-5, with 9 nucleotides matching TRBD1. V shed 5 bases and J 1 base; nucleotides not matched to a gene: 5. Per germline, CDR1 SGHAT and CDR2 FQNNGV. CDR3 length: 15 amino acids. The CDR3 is CASSPRTGAQETQYF. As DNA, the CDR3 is TGTGCCAGCAGCCCCAGGACAGGGGCCCAAGAGACCCAGTACTTC.

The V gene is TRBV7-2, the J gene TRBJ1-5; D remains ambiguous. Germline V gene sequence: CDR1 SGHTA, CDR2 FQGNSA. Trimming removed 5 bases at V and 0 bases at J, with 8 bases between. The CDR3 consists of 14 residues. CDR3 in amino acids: CASSPEYSNQPQHF. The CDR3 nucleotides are TGTGCCAGCAGCCCCGAGTATAGCAATCAGCCCCAGCATTTT.

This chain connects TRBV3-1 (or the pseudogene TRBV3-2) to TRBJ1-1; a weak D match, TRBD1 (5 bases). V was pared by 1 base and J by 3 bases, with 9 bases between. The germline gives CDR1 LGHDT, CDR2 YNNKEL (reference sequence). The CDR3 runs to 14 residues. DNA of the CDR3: TGTGCCAGCAGCCAAGTCGGAGGGGACACTGAAGCTTTCTTT. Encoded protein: CASSQVGGDTEAFF.

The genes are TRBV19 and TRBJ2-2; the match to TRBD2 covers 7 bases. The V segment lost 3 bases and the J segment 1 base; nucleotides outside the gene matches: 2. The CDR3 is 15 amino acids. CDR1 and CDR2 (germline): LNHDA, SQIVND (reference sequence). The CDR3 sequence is CASSIGGRNTGELFF. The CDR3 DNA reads TGTGCCAGTAGTATCGGCGGGAGGAACACCGGGGAGCTGTTTTTT. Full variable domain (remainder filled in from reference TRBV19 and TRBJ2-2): DGGITQSPKYLFRKEGQNVTLSCEQNLNHDAMYWYRQDPGQGLRLIYYSQIVNDFQKGDIAEGYSVSREKKESFPLTVTSAQKNPTAFYLCASSIGGRNTGELFFGEGSRLTVL.

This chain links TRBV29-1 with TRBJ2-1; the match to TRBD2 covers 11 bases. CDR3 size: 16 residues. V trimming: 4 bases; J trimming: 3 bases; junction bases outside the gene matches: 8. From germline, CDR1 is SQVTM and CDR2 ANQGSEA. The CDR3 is CSVGHKLAGVYNEQFF. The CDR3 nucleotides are TGCAGCGTTGGCCATAAACTAGCGGGGGTCTACAATGAGCAGTTCTTC.

The CDR3 is CASRDRGTGELFF. CDR3 sequence (DNA): TGTGCCAGCCGGGACAGGGGGACCGGGGAGCTGTTTTTT. This sequence joins TRBV6-4 and TRBJ2-2, with 11 bases fitting TRBD1. V trimming: 8 bases; J trimming: 5 bases; junction bases outside the gene matches: 1. This CDR3 comprises 13 residues. CDR1 is MRHNA, CDR2 SNTAGT, per germline.

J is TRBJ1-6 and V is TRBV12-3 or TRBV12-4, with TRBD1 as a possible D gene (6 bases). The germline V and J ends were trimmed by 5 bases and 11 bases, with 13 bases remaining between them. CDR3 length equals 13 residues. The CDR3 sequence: CASSDTGLPPLHF. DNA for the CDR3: TGTGCCAGCAGTGACACAGGGTTGCCACCCCTCCACTTT.

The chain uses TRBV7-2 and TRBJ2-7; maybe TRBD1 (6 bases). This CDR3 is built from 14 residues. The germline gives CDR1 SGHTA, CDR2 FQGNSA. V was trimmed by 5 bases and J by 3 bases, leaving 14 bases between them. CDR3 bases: TGTGCCAGCAGCCAGGACAGCTTTGGCTACGAGCAGTACTTC. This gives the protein CASSQDSFGYEQYF. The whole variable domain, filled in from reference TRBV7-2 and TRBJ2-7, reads GAGVSQSPSNKVTEKGKDVELRCDPISGHTALYWYRQSLGQGLEFLIYFQGNSAPDKSGLPSDRFSAERTGGSVSTLTIQRTQQEDSAVYLCASSQDSFGYEQYFGPGTRLTVT.

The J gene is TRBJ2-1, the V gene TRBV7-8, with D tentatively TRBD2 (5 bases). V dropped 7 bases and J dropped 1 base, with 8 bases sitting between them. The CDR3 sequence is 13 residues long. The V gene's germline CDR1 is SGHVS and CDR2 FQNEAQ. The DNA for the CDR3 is TGTGCCAGCATGCAGCGGTCCTACAATGAGCAGTTCTTC. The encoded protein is CASMQRSYNEQFF.

CDR3: CATQGFSSYEQYF. The CDR3 DNA reads TGTGCCACCCAGGGTTTTTCCTCCTACGAGCAGTACTTC. The chain links TRBV24-1 to TRBJ2-7; D perhaps matches TRBD1 (5 bases). Trimming stripped 9 bases from V and 0 bases from J, with 11 bases between. Germline CDR1 is KGHDR and CDR2 is SFDVKD. This CDR3 region has 13 residues.

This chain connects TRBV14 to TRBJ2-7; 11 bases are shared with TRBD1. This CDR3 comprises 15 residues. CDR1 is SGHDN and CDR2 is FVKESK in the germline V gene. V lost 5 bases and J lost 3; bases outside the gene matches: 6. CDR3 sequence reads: CASSLRGTGGYEQYF. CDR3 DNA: TGTGCCAGCAGCTTACGTGGGACAGGGGGCTACGAGCAGTACTTC.

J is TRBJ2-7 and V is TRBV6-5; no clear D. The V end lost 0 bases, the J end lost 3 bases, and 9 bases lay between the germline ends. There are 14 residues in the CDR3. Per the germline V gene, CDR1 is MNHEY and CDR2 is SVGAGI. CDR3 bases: TGTGCCAGCAGTTACTCGTTTCAGGACTACGAGCAGTACTTC. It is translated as CASSYSFQDYEQYF.

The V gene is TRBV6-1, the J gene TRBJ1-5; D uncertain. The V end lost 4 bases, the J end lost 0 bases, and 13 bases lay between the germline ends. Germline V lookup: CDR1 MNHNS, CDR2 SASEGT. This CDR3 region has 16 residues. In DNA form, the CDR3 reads TGTGCCAGCAGTGTTACCGCCGGGTTTAGCAATCAGCCCCAGCATTTT. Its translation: CASSVTAGFSNQPQHF.

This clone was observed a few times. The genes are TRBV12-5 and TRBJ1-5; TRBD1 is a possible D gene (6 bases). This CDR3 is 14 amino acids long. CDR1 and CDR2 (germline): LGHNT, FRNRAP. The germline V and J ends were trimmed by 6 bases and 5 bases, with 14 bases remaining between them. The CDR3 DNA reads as TGTGCTAGTGGGCCGACCGACAGGTATCAGCCCCAGCATTTT. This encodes CASGPTDRYQPQHF.

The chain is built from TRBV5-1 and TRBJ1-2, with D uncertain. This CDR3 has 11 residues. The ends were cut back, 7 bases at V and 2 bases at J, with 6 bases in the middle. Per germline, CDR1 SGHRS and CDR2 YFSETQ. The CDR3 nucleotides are TGCGCCAGCGGAGAGAACTATGGCTACACCTTC. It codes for CASGENYGYTF.

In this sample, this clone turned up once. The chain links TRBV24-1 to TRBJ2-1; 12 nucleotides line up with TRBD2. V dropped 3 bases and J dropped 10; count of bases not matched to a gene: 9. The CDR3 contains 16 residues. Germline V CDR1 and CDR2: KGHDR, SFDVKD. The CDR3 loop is CATSDPASGRVWEQFF. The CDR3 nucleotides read TGTGCCACCAGTGATCCCGCTAGCGGGAGGGTGTGGGAGCAGTTCTTC.

Written as DNA, the CDR3 is TGTGCCAGCAGCTTAGTCAGGGCTGAGACCCAGTACTTC. Protein sequence: CASSLVRAETQYF. This rearrangement joins TRBV7-2 to TRBJ2-5; weak D call: TRBD1 (5 bases). The germline CDR1 and CDR2 sequences are SGHTA and FQGNSA. V was cut by 1 base and J by 5 bases, with 8 bases left in between. The CDR3 is 13 residues long. The variable domain in full, completed from reference TRBV7-2 and TRBJ2-5, reads GAGVSQSPSNKVTEKGKDVELRCDPISGHTALYWYRQSLGQGLEFLIYFQGNSAPDKSGLPSDRFSAERTGGSVSTLTIQRTQQEDSAVYLCASSLVRAETQYFGPGTRLLVL.

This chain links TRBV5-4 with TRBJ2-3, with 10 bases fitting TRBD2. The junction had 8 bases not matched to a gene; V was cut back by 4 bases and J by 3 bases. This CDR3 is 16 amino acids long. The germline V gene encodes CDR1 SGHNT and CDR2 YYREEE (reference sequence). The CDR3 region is CASSLDPGLATDTQYF. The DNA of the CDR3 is TGTGCCAGCAGCCTGGACCCGGGACTAGCGACAGATACGCAGTATTTT.

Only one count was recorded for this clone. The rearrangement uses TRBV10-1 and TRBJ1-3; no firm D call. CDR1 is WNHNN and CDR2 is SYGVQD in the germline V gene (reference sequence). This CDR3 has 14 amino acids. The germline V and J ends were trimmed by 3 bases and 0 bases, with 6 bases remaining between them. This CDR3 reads CASSDGSSGNTIYF. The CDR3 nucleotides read TGCGCCAGCAGTGACGGGTCCTCTGGAAACACCATATATTTT.

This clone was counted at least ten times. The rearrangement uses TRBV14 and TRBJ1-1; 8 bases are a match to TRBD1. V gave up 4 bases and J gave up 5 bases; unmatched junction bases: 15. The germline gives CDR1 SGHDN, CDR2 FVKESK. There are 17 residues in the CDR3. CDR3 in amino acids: CASSPQPGQASKTEAFF. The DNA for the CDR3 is TGTGCCAGCAGCCCCCAGCCGGGACAGGCATCAAAAACTGAAGCTTTCTTT.

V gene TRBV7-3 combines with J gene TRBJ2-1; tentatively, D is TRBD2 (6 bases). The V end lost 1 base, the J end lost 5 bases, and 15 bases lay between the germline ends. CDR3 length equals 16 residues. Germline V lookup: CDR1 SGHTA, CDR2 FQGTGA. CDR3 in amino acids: CASSLNPTGDDNEQFF. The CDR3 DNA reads TGTGCCAGCAGCTTAAACCCCACGGGGGACGACAATGAGCAGTTCTTC.

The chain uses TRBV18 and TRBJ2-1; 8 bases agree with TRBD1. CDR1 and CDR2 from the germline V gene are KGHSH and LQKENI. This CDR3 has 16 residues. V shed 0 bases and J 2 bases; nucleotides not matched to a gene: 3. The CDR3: CASSPPRQGTYNEQFF. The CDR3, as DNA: TGTGCCAGCTCACCACCGCGACAGGGGACCTACAATGAGCAGTTCTTC.

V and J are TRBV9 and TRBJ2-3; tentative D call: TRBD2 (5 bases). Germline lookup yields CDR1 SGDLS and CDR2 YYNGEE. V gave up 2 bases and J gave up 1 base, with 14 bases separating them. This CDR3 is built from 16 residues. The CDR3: CASSVWGAAGTDTQYF. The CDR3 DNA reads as TGTGCCAGCAGCGTGTGGGGAGCCGCTGGCACAGATACGCAGTATTTT.

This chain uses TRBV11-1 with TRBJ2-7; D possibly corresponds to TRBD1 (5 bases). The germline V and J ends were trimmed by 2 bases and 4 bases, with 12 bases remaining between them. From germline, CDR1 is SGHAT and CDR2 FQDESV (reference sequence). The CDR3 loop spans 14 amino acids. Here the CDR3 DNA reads TGTGCCAGCAGCTTAAGGGGCTTTGGTTACGAGCAGTACTTC. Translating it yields CASSLRGFGYEQYF. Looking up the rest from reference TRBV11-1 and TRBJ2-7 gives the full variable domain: EAEVAQSPRYKITEKSQAVAFWCDPISGHATLYWYRQILGQGPELLVQFQDESVVDDSQLPKDRFSAERLKGVDSTLKIQPAELGDSAMYLCASSLRGFGYEQYFGPGTRLTVT.

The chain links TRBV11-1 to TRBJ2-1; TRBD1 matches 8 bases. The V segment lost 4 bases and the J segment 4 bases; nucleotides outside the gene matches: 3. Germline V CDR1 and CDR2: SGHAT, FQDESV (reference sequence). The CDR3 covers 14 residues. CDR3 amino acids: CASSYRTGYNEQFF. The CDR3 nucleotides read TGTGCCAGCAGCTACCGGACAGGGTACAATGAGCAGTTCTTC.